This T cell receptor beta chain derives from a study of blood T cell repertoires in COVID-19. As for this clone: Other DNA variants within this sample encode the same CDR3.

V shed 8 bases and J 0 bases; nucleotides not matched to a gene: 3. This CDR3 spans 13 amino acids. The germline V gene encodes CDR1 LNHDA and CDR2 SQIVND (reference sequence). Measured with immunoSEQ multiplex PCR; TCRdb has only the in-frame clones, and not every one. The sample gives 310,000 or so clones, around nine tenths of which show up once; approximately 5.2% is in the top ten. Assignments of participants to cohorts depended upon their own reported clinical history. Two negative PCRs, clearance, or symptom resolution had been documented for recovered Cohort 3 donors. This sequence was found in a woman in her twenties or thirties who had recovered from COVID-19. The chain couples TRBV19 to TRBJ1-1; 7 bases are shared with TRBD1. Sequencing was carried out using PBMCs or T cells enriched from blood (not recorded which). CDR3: CASSGQLNTEAFF. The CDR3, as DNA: TGTGCCAGTTCGGGACAGCTGAACACTGAAGCTTTCTTT.